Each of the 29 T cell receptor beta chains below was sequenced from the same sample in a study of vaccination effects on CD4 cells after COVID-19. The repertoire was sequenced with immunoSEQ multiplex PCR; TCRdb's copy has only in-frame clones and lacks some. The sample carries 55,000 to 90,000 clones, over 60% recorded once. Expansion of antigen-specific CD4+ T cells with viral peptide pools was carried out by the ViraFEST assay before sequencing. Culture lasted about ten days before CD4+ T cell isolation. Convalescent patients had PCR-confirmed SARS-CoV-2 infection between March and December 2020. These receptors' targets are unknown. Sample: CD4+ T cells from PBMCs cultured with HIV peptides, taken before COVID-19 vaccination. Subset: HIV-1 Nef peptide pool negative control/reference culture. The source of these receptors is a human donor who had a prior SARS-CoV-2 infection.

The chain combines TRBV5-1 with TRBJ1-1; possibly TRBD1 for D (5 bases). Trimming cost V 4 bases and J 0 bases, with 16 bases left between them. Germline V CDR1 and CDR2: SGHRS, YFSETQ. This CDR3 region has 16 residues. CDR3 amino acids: CASSPGTNRMNTEAFF. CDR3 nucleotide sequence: TGCGCCAGCAGCCCGGGGACGAATCGCATGAACACTGAAGCTTTCTTT.

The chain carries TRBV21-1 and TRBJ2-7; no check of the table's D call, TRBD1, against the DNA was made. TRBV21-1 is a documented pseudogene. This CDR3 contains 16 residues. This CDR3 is CASSKGQGARANEQYF. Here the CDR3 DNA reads TGTGCCAGCAGCAAAGGACAGGGGGCGAGGGCGAACGAGCAGTACTTC.

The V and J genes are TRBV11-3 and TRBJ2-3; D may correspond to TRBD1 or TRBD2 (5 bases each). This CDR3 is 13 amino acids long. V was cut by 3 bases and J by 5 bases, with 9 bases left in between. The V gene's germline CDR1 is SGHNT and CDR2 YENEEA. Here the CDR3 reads CASSLRGGDTQYF. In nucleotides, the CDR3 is TGTGCCAGCAGCTTGCGTGGGGGAGATACGCAGTATTTT.

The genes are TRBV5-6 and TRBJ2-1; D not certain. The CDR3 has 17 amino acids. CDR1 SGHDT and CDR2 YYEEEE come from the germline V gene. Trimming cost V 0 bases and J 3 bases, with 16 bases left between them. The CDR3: CASSLAGGIGVYNEQFF. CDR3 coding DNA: TGTGCCAGCAGCTTGGCCGGTGGTATAGGAGTCTACAATGAGCAGTTCTTC.

The CDR3 sequence: CASGMGGGHTDTQYF. In DNA form, the CDR3 reads TGTGCCAGCGGCATGGGCGGGGGGCACACAGATACGCAGTATTTT. This chain links TRBV5-4 with TRBJ2-3; TRBD2 matches 8 bases. The V gene end was trimmed by 7 bases and the J gene end by 2 bases; junction bases not matched to a gene: 9. Germline V gives CDR1 SGHNT, CDR2 YYREEE (reference sequence). The CDR3 is made up of 15 amino acids.

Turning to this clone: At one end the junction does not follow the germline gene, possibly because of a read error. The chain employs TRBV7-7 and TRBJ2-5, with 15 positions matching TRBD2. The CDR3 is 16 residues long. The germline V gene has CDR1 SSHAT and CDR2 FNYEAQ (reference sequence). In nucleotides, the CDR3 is TGTGCTAGCAGCCAAGCAGGGACTAGCGGGGGGGAGACCCAGTACTTC. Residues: CASSQAGTSGGETQYF.

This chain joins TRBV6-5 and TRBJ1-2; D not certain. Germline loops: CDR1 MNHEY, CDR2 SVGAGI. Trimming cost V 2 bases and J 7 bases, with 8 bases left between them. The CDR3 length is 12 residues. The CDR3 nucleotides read TGTGCCAGCAGTTACCCAGGTTCTGGCTACACCTTC. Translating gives CASSYPGSGYTF.

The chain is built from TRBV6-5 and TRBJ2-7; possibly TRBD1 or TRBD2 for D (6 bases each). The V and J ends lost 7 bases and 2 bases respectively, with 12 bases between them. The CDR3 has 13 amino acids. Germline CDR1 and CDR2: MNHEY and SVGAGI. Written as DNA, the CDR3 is TGTGCCAGCAAGGCGGAGGGGGCCTACGAGCAGTACTTC. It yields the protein CASKAEGAYEQYF.

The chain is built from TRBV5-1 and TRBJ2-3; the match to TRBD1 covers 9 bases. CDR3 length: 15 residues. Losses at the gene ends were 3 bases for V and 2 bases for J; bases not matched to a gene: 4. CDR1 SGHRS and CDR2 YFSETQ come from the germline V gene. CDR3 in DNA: TGCGCCAGCAGCTCGGGACAGGGCTTCACAGATACGCAGTATTTT. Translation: CASSSGQGFTDTQYF.

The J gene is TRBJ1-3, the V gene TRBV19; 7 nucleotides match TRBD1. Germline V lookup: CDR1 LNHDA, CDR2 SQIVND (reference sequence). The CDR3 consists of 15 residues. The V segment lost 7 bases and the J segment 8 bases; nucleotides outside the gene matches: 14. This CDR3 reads CASTRDGRGSDTIYF. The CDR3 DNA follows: TGTGCCAGTACCCGGGACGGCAGGGGGTCTGACACCATATATTTT.

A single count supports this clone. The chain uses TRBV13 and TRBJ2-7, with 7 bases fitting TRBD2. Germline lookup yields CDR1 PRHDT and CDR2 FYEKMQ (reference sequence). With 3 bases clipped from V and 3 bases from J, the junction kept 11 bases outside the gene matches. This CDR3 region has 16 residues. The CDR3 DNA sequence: TGTGCCAGCAGCTTTGCTAGCGGCCCCAAATACTACGAGCAGTACTTC. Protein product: CASSFASGPKYYEQYF.

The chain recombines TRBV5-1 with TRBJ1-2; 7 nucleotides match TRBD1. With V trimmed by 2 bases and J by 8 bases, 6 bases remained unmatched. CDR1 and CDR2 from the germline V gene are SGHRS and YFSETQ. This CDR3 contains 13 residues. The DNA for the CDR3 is TGCGCCAGCAGCTTAGAGGGGGCTGGCGGCTACACCTTC. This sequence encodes CASSLEGAGGYTF.

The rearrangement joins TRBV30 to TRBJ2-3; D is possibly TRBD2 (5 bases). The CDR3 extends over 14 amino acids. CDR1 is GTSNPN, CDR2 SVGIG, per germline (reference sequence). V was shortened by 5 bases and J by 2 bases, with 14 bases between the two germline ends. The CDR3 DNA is TGTGCCTGGTTGAGGGCCGGATTCACAGATACGCAGTATTTT. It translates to CAWLRAGFTDTQYF. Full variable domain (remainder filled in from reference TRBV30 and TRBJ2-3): SQTIHQWPATLVQPVGSPLSLECTVEGTSNPNLYWYRQAAGRGLQLLFYSVGIGQISSEVPQNLSASRPQDRQFILSSKKLLLSDSGFYLCAWLRAGFTDTQYFGPGTRLTVL.

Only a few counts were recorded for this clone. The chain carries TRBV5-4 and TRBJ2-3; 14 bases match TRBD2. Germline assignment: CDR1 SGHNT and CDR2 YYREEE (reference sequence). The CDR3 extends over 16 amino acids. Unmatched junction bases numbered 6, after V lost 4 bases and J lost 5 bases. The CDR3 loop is CASSTLGLAGVDTQYF. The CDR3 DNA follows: TGTGCCAGCAGCACCCTGGGACTAGCGGGAGTAGATACGCAGTATTTT.

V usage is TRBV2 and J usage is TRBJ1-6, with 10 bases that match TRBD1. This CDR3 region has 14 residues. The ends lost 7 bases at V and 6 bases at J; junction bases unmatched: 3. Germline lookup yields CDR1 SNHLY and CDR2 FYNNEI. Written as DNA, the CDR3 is TGTGCCAGCAATGGACAGGGGGGTAATTCACCCCTCCACTTT. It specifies CASNGQGGNSPLHF. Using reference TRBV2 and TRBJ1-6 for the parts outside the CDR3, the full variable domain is EPEVTQTPSHQVTQMGQEVILRCVPISNHLYFYWYRQILGQKVEFLVSFYNNEISEKSEIFDDQFSVERPDGSNFTLKIRSTKLEDSAMYFCASNGQGGNSPLHFGNGTRLTVT.

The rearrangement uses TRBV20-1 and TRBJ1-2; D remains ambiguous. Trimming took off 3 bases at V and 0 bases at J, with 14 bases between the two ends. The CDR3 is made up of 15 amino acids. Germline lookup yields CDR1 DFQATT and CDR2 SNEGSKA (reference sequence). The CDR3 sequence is CSASLGQPANYGYTF. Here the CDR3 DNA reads TGCAGTGCTAGTCTCGGGCAGCCCGCTAACTATGGCTACACCTTC.

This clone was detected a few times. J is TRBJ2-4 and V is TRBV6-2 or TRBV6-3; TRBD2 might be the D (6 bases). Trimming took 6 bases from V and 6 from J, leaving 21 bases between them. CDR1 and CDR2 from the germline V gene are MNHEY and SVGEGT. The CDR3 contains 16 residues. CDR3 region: CASSPREEISGNIQYF. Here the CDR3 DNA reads TGTGCCAGCAGCCCCAGGGAGGAGATTAGTGGAAACATTCAGTACTTC.

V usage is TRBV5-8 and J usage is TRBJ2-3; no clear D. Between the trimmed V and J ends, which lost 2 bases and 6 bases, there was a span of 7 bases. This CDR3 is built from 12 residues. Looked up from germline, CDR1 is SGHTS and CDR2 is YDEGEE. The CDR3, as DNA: TGTGCCAGCAGCTTAACTGTTGATACGCAGTATTTT. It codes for CASSLTVDTQYF.

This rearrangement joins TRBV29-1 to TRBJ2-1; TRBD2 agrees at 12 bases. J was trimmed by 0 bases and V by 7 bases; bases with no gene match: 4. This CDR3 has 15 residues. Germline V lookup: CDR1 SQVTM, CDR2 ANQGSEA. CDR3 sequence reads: CSARTSGISYNEQFF. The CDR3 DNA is TGCAGCGCACGGACTAGCGGGATCTCCTACAATGAGCAGTTCTTC.

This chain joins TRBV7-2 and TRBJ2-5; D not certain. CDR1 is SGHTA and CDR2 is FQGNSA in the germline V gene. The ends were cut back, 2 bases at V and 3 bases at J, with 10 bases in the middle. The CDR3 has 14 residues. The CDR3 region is CASSLSHFEETQYF. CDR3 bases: TGTGCCAGCAGCTTAAGTCACTTTGAAGAGACCCAGTACTTC.

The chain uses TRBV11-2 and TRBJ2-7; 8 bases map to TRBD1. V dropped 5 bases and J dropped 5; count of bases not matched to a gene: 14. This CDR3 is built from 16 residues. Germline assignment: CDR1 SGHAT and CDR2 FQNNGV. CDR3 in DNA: TGTGCCAGCAGCACGCATCGAGGCAGGGGGCCTAACGAGCAGTACTTC. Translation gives CASSTHRGRGPNEQYF. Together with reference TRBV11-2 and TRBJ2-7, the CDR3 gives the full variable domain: EAGVAQSPRYKIIEKRQSVAFWCNPISGHATLYWYQQILGQGPKLLIQFQNNGVVDDSQLPKDRFSAERLKGVDSTLKIQPAKLEDSAVYLCASSTHRGRGPNEQYFGPGTRLTVT.

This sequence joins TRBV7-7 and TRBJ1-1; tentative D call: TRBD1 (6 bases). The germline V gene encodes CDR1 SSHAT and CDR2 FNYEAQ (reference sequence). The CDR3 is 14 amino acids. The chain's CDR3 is CASGQQGGNTEAFF. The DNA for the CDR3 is TGTGCTAGCGGACAACAGGGTGGAAACACTGAAGCTTTCTTT.

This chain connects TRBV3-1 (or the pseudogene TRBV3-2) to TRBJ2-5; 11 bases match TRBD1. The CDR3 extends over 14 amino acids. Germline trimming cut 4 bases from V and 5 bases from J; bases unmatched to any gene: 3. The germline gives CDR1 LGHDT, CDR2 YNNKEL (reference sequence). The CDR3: CASSRGTGGETQYF. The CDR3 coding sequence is TGTGCCAGCAGCCGAGGGACAGGGGGGGAGACCCAGTACTTC.

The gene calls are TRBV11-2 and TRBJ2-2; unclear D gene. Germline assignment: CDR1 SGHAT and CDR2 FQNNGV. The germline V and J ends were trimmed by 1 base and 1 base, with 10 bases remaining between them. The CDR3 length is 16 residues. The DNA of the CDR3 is TGTGCCAGCAGCTTAGTTCTGGGTGGGAACACCGGGGAGCTGTTTTTT. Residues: CASSLVLGGNTGELFF. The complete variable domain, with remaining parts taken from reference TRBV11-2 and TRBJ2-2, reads EAGVAQSPRYKIIEKRQSVAFWCNPISGHATLYWYQQILGQGPKLLIQFQNNGVVDDSQLPKDRFSAERLKGVDSTLKIQPAKLEDSAVYLCASSLVLGGNTGELFFGEGSRLTVL.

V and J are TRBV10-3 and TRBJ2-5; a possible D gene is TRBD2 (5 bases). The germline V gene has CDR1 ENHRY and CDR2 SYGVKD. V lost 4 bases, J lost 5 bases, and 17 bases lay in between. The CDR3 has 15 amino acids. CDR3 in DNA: TGTGCCATCAGTGGGAAGTCAGCGTCGGGGGAGACCCAGTACTTC. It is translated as CAISGKSASGETQYF.

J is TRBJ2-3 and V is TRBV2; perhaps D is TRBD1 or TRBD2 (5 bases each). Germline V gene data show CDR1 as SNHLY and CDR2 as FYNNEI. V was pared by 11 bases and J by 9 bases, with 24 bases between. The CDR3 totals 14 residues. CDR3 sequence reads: CAVGTGTRGVTQYF. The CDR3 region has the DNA TGTGCCGTCGGAACCGGGACCCGTGGAGTCACGCAGTATTTT.

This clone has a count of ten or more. The CDR3 sequence is CAWARDGDYTF. CDR3 nucleotide sequence: TGTGCCTGGGCCCGGGACGGGGACTACACCTTC. The chain has TRBV30 and TRBJ1-2; D perhaps matches TRBD1 (5 bases). CDR3 size: 11 residues. Trimming shortened V by 5 bases and J by 10 bases, and 14 bases separated the two germline ends. Germline lookup yields CDR1 GTSNPN and CDR2 SVGIG (reference sequence).

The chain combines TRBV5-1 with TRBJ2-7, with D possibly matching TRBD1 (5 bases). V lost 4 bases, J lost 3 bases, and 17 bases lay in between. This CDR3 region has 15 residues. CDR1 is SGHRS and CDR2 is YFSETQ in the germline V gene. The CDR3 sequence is CASSLQPWTSYEQYF. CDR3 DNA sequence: TGCGCCAGCAGCCTTCAGCCTTGGACAAGCTACGAGCAGTACTTC.

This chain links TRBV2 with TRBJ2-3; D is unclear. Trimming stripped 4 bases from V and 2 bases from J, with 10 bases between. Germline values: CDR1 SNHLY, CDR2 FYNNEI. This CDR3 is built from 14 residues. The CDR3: CASSALVITDTQYF. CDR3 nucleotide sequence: TGTGCCAGCAGTGCCCTAGTCATCACAGATACGCAGTATTTT.